The entry below gives a single TCR beta chain sequence along with its context. Via MiXCR, TCRdb re-called the RT-PCR reads, giving one row per CDR3 protein. The data show around 580,000 distinct CDR3 sequences, 12% to 15% seen once. The data were obtained in a study of response to subunit inactivated influenza vaccine. The CDR3 consists of 14 residues. Sequencing was performed on PBMCs from blood, taken 12 days after vaccination. The clonotype originates from a man aged 50-60 years who received an inactivated influenza vaccine. This sequence joins TRBV12-3 or TRBV12-4 and TRBJ2-5; 8 nucleotides line up with TRBD1. The closer fit of TRBJ2-1 to the DNA end suggests the J call may be wrong. The CDR3 protein is CASSYRGYQETQFF. In DNA, the CDR3 is TGTGCCAGCAGCTACAGGGGGTACCAAGAGACCCAGTTCTTC.